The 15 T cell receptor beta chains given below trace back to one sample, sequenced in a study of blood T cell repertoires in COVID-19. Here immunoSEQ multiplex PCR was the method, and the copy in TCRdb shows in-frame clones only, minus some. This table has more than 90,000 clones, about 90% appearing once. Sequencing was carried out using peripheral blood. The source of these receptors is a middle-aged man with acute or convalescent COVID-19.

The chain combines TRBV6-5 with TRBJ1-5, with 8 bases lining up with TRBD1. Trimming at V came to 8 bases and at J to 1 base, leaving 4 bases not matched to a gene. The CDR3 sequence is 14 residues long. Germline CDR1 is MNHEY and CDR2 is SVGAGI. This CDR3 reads CASQGAFSNQPQHF. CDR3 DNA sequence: TGTGCCAGCCAGGGGGCTTTCAGCAATCAGCCCCAGCATTTT.

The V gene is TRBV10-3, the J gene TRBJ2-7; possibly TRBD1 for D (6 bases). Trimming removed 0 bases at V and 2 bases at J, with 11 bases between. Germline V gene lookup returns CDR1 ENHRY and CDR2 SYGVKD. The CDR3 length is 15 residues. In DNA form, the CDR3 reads TGTGCCATCAGTGAGTCAACAGGGAGCCCCTACGAGCAGTACTTC. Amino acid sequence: CAISESTGSPYEQYF.

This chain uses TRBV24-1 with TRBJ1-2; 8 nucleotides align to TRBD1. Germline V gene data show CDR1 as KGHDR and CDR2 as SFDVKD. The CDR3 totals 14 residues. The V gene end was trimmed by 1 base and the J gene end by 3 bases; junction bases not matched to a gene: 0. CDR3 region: CATSDLQGDYGYTF. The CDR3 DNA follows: TGTGCCACCAGTGATTTACAGGGGGACTATGGCTACACCTTC.

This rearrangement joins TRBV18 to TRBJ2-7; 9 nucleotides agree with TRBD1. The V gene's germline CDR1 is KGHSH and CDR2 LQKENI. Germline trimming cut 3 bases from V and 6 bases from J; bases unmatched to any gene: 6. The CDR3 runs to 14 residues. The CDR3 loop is CASSPTGTGIEQYF. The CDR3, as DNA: TGTGCCAGCTCACCTACCGGGACAGGGATCGAGCAGTACTTC.

DNA of the CDR3: TGCGCCAGCAGTAGACAGGACTCCTACGAGCAGTACTTC. Residues: CASSRQDSYEQYF. The rearrangement links TRBV10-1 to TRBJ2-7, with D possibly TRBD1 on 6 matching bases. The CDR3 contains 13 residues. Germline lookup yields CDR1 WNHNN and CDR2 SYGVQD (reference sequence). The ends were cut back, 5 bases at V and 0 bases at J, with 8 bases in the middle.

For the CDR3, the DNA is TGTGCCAGCAGCTTACGACAGGGGGGCACTGAAGCTTTCTTT. Translated: CASSLRQGGTEAFF. This chain links TRBV7-2 with TRBJ1-1; 9 bases line up with TRBD1. This CDR3 is 14 amino acids long. V shed 2 bases and J 4 bases; nucleotides not matched to a gene: 2. CDR1 and CDR2 from the germline V gene are SGHTA and FQGNSA. Supplemented by reference TRBV7-2 and TRBJ1-1, the full variable domain reads GAGVSQSPSNKVTEKGKDVELRCDPISGHTALYWYRQSLGQGLEFLIYFQGNSAPDKSGLPSDRFSAERTGGSVSTLTIQRTQQEDSAVYLCASSLRQGGTEAFFGQGTRLTVV.

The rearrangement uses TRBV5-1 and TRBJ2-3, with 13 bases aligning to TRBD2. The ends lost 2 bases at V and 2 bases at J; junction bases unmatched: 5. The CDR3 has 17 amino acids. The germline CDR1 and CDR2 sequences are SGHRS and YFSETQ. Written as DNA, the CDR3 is TGCGCCAGCAGCTTCGGACTAGCGGGGGCTCTCACAGATACGCAGTATTTT. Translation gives CASSFGLAGALTDTQYF.

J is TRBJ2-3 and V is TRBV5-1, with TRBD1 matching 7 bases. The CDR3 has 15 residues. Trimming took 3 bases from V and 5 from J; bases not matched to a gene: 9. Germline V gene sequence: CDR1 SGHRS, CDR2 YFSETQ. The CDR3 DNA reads TGCGCCAGCAGCTCCAGGCAGGGGGTTGGAGATACGCAGTATTTT. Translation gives CASSSRQGVGDTQYF. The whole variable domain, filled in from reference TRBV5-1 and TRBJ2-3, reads KAGVTQTPRYLIKTRGQQVTLSCSPISGHRSVSWYQQTPGQGLQFLFEYFSETQRNKGNFPGRFSGRQFSNSRSEMNVSTLELGDSALYLCASSSRQGVGDTQYFGPGTRLTVL.

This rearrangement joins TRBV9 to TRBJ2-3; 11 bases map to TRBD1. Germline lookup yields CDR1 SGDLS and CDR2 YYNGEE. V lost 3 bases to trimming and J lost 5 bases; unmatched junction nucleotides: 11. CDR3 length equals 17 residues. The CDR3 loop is CASSAPFGTGGRDTQYF. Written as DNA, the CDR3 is TGTGCCAGCAGCGCCCCCTTCGGGACAGGGGGTAGAGATACGCAGTATTTT. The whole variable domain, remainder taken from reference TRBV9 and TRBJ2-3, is DSGVTQTPKHLITATGQRVTLRCSPRSGDLSVYWYQQSLDQGLQFLIQYYNGEERAKGNILERFSAQQFPDLHSELNLSSLELGDSALYFCASSAPFGTGGRDTQYFGPGTRLTVL.

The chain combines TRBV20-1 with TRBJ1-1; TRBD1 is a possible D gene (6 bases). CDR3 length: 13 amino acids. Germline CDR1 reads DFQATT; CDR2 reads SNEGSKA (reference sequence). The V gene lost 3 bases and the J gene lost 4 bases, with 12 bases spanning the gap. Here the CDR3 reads CSASIGTPTEAFF. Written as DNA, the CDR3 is TGCAGTGCTAGTATTGGGACACCCACTGAAGCTTTCTTT.

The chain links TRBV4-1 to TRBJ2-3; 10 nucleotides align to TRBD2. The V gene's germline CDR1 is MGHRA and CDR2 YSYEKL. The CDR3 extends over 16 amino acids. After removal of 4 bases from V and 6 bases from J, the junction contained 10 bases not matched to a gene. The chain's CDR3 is CASSPAVAGGMDTQYF. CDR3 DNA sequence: TGCGCCAGCAGCCCCGCGGTAGCGGGGGGTATGGATACGCAGTATTTT.

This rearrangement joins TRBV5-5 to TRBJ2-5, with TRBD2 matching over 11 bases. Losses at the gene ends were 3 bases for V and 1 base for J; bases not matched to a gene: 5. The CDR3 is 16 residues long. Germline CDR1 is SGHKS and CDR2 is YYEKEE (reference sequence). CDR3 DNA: TGTGCCAGCAGCTCGTTAGCGGGGGGGCTCCAAGAGACCCAGTACTTC. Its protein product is CASSSLAGGLQETQYF.

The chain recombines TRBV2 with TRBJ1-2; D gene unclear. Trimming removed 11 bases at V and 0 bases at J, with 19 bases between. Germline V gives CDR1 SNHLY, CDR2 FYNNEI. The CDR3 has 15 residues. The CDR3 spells CAGTPMEASNYGYTF. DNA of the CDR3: TGTGCCGGAACCCCGATGGAGGCTTCTAACTATGGCTACACCTTC.

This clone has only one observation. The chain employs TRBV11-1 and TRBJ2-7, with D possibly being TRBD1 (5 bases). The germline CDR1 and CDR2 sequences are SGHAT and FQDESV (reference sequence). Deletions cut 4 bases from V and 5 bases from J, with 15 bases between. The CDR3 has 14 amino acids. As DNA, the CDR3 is TGTGCCAGCAGCTCGTCCAGGGTGGTGCACGAGCAGTACTTC. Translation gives CASSSSRVVHEQYF.

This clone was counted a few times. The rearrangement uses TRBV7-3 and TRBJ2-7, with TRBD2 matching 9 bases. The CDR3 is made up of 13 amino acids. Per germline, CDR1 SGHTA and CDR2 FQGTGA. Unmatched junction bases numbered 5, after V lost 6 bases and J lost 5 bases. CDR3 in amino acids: CASSPAGGDEQYF. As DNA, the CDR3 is TGTGCCAGCAGTCCAGCGGGGGGCGACGAGCAGTACTTC.